This TCR beta chain came from a study of shared clonotypes between healthy human individuals. The assay ran at deep level. The assay was immunoSEQ multiplex PCR, and TCRdb's table has in-frame clones only and misses some. Seen here are 2 million to 2.5 million clones, approximately 95% observed once, and the top ten hold roughly 0.36%. Germline CDR1 is SGHRS and CDR2 is YFSETQ. Trimming cost V 4 bases and J 6 bases, with 13 bases left between them. This CDR3 region has 14 residues. Study observations and caveats: Sequencing depth was expected to influence donor clonotype sharing.

As regards this clone: Antigen specificity is unknown.

The material sequenced was naive CD4+ T cells from PBMCs. Subset indicated: CD45RA+ positively selected. This receptor was taken from a man younger than 30 in good health. Some clones in this sample may be carry-over from other donors' samples. The chain joins TRBV5-1 to TRBJ1-4; maybe TRBD1 (6 bases). The CDR3 nucleotides are TGCGCCAGCAGCCCACCCGGGACATATGAAAAACTGTTTTTT. Its protein is CASSPPGTYEKLFF.